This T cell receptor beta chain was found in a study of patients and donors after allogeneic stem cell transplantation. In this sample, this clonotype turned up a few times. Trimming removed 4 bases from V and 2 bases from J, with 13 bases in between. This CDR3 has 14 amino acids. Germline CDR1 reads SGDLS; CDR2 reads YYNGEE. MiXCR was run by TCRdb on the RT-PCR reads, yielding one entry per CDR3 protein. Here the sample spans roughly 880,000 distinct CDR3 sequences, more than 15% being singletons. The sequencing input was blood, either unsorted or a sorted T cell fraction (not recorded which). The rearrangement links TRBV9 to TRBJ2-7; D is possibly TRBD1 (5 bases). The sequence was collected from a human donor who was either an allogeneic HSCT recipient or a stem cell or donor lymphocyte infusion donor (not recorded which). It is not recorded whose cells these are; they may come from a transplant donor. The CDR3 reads CASSPQTAPYEQYF. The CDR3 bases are TGTGCCAGCAGCCCTCAGACAGCACCCTACGAGCAGTACTTC.